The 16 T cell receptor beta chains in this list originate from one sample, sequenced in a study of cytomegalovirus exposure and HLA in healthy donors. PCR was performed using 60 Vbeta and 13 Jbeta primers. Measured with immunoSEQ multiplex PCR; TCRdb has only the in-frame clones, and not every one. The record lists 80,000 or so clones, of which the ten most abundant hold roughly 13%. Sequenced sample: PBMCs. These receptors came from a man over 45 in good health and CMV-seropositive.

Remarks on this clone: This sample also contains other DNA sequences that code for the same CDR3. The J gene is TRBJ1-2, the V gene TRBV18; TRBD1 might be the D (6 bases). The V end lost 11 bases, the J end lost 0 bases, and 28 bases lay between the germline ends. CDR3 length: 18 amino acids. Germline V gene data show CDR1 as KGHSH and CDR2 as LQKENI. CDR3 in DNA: TGTGCCTCTTCCCCGCTACGGGACACCCTCAATACTAACTATGGCTACACCTTC. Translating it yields CASSPLRDTLNTNYGYTF.

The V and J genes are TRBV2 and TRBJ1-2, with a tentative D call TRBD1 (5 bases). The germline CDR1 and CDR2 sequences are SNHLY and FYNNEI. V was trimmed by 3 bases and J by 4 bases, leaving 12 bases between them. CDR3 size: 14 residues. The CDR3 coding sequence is TGTGCCAGCAGTGAGTTCAGGGATGGCTATGGCTACACCTTC. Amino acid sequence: CASSEFRDGYGYTF.

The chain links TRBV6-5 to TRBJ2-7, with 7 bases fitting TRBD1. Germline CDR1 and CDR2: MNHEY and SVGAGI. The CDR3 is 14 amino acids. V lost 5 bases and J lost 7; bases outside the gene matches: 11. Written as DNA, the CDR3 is TGTGCCAGCAGTCAAGGACAGGTCCTACGAGAGCAGTACTTC. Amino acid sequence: CASSQGQVLREQYF.

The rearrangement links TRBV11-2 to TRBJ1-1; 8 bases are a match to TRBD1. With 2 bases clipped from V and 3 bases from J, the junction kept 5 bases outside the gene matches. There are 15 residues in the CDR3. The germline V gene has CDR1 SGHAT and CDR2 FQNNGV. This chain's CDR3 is CASSLPETGDTEAFF. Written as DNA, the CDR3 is TGTGCCAGCAGCTTACCGGAGACAGGGGACACTGAAGCTTTCTTT.

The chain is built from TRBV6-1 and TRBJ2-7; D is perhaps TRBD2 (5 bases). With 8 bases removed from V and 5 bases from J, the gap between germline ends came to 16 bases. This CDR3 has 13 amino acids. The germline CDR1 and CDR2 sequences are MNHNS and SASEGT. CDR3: CASGVQLRDEQYF. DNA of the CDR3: TGTGCCAGCGGGGTTCAATTGAGGGACGAGCAGTACTTC.

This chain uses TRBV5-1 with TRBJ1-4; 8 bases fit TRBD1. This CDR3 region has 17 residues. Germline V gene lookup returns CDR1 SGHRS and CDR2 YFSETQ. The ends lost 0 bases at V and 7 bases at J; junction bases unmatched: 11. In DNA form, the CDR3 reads TGCGCCAGCAGCTTGGCACTGGCGGCAGGGGGCAGTGAAAAACTGTTTTTT. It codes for CASSLALAAGGSEKLFF.

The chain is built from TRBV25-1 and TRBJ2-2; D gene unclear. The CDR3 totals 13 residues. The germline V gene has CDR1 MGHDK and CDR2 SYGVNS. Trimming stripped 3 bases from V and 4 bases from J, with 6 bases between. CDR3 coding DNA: TGTGCCAGCAGTGAGTTATCCACCGGGGAGCTGTTTTTT. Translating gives CASSELSTGELFF.

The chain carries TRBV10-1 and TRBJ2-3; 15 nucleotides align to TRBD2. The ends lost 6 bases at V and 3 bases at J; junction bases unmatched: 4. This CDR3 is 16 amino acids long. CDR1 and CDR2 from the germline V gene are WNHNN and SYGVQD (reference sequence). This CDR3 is CASSRTSGRGTDTQYF. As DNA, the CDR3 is TGCGCCAGCAGCAGGACTAGCGGGAGGGGGACAGATACGCAGTATTTT.

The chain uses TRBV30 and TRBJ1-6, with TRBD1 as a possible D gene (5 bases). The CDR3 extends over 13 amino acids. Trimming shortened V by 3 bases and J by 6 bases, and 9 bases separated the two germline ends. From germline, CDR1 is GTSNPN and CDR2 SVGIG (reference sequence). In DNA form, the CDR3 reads TGTGCCTGGAGCGCAGGGCCTAATTCACCCCTCCACTTT. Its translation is CAWSAGPNSPLHF. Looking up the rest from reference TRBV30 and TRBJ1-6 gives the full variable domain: SQTIHQWPATLVQPVGSPLSLECTVEGTSNPNLYWYRQAAGRGLQLLFYSVGIGQISSEVPQNLSASRPQDRQFILSSKKLLLSDSGFYLCAWSAGPNSPLHFGNGTRLTVT.

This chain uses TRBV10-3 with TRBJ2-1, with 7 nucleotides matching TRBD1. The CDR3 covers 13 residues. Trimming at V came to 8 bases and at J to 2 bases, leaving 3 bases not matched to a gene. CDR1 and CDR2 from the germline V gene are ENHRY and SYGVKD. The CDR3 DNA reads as TGTGCCATCGCCGGGACAGCCTACAATGAGCAGTTCTTC. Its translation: CAIAGTAYNEQFF.

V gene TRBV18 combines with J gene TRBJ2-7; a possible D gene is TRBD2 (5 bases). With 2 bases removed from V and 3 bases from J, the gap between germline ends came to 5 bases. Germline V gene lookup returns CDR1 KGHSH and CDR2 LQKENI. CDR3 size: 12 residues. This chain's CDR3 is CASSPGGYEQYV. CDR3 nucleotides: TGTGCCAGCTCACCAGGAGGCTACGAGCAGTACGTC.

The CDR3 protein is CASSTRGQGTDTQYF. CDR3 sequence (DNA): TGTGCCAGTAGTACCCGGGGACAGGGCACAGATACGCAGTATTTT. The gene calls are TRBV19 and TRBJ2-3, with TRBD1 matching 8 bases. In germline, CDR1 is LNHDA, CDR2 SQIVND (reference sequence). This CDR3 is built from 15 residues. With 4 bases clipped from V and 1 base from J, the junction kept 4 bases outside the gene matches.

The CDR3 DNA reads TGTGCCAGCAGCCCCAGGGCGCAAAATGAAAAACTGTTTTTT. It encodes CASSPRAQNEKLFF. J is TRBJ1-4 and V is TRBV9; maybe TRBD1 (5 bases). The germline V gene has CDR1 SGDLS and CDR2 YYNGEE. The germline V and J ends were trimmed by 4 bases and 5 bases, with 12 bases remaining between them. The CDR3 has 14 amino acids.

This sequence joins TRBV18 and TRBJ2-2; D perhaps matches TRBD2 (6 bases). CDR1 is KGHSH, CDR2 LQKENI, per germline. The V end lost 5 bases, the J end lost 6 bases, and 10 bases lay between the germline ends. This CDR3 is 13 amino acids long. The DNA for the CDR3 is TGTGCCAGCTCAAGTGGAGGGGCCGGGGAGCTGTTTTTT. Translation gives CASSSGGAGELFF. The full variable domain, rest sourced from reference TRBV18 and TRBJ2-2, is NAGVMQNPRHLVRRRGQEARLRCSPMKGHSHVYWYRQLPEEGLKFMVYLQKENIIDESGMPKERFSAEFPKEGPSILRIQQVVRGDSAAYFCASSSGGAGELFFGEGSRLTVL.

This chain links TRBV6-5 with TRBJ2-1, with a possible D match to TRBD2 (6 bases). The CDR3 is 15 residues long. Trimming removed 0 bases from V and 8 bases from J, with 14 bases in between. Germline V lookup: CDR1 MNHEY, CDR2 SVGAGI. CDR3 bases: TGTGCCAGCAGTTACTCGAGGAGGGAAGGCGATGAGCAGTTCTTC. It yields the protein CASSYSRREGDEQFF.

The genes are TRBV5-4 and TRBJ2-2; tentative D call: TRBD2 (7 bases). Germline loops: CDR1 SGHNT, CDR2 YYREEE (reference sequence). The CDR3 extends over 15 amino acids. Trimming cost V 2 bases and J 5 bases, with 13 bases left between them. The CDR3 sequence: CASSFRTRGTGELFF. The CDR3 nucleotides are TGTGCCAGCAGCTTCCGGACTAGGGGGACCGGGGAGCTGTTTTTT.